Listed below are T cell receptor beta chains from one sample, sequenced in a study of T cell responses to AZD1222 COVID-19 vaccine. Data came from immunoSEQ multiplex PCR; TCRdb stores just in-frame clones and leaves some out. Here the sample spans 100,000 or so clones, about 89% being singletons. The material sequenced was peripheral blood, taken 28 days after the second AZD1222 dose. These receptors came from an adult who received the AZD1222 COVID-19 vaccine. Both conserved end residues are part of each CDR3.

TRBV2,TRBJ1-3,CASSVGSGNTIYF
TRBV7-2,TRBJ2-7,CASNLGGGSYEQYF
TRBV4-3,TRBJ2-7,CASSQDVQREKTYEQYF
TRBV19,TRBJ2-7,CASNRGLDYEQYF
TRBV27,TRBJ2-7,CASSSGAGRYEQYF
TRBV13,TRBJ2-5,CASSLRHPGLGDETQYF
TRBV6-2/TRBV6-3,TRBJ2-1,CASSQGFYNEQFF
TRBV20-1,TRBJ2-5,CSASDGERAQYF
TRBV28,TRBJ2-7,CASRLTTWGGEQYF
TRBV29-1,TRBJ2-4,CSVERQGLQYF
TRBV7-9,TRBJ1-1,CASSLLGTVNTEAFF
TRBV18,TRBJ2-3,CASSPPGGAADTQYF
TRBV29-1,TRBJ1-1,CSVAPHGTVNTEAFF
TRBV2,TRBJ1-5,CASSDRGGQPQHF
TRBV5-1,TRBJ2-1,CASSPLLAGEGGSYNEQFF
TRBV6-2/TRBV6-3,TRBJ1-6,CASSYLQIDSPLHF
TRBV27,TRBJ2-3,CASSRDGLVTDTQYF
TRBV2,TRBJ2-3,CASSAQPGLAENTDTQYF
TRBV3-1/TRBV3-2,TRBJ2-5,CASSQDKFGGYQETQYF
TRBV5-1,TRBJ1-1,CASSLGQEFMNTEAFF
TRBV7-9,TRBJ1-2,CASSLATGGYGYTF
TRBV6-5,TRBJ1-5,CASSWGSHQPQHF
TRBV12-3/TRBV12-4,TRBJ1-2,CASSFTGNYGYTF
TRBV2,TRBJ1-1,CASKTDREGTEAFF
TRBV12-5,TRBJ1-6,CASGLVGRGYSPLHF
TRBV12-3/TRBV12-4,TRBJ1-1,CASSLGHNTEAFF
TRBV20-1,TRBJ1-4,CSAIYEKLFF
TRBV7-2,TRBJ1-1,CASSFDRGVAEAFF
TRBV28,TRBJ1-1,CASSLPENTEAFF
TRBV4-1,TRBJ1-1,CASSQDPRGRGTEAFF
TRBV7-8,TRBJ2-5,CASSRTGLGTQYF
TRBV10-3,TRBJ1-1,CASGTAMNTEAFF
TRBV6-5,TRBJ1-1,CASSNQRTEAFF
TRBV2,TRBJ2-7,CASSGTRSSYEQYF
TRBV5-1,TRBJ2-3,CASSRGGGGVDTQYF
TRBV7-3,TRBJ2-7,CASSLSSSHEQYF
TRBV28,TRBJ2-7,CASSYLGGGAGTYEQYF
TRBV5-5,TRBJ2-1,CASSLASRLAGGPSEQFF
TRBV6-5,TRBJ1-6,CASARGRVDSPLHF
TRBV7-3,TRBJ2-2,CASSPRGQGITGELFF
TRBV5-1,TRBJ2-1,CASSLGLAGSYYNEQFF
TRBV23-1,TRBJ2-7,CASSQSERNCEQYF
TRBV30,TRBJ2-7,CAWGDWAGNLPEQYF
TRBV12-3/TRBV12-4,TRBJ2-2,CASTKTSSAELFF
TRBV7-9,TRBJ2-1,CASSLAVSYNEQFF
TRBV6-5,TRBJ1-1,CASSPGGGTEAFF
TRBV5-1,TRBJ2-7,CASSLGGQSWYEQYF
TRBV9,TRBJ1-3,CASSVGGTGGSSGNTIYF
TRBV12-5,TRBJ2-7,CASGFGPPPYEQYF
TRBV30,TRBJ2-3,CAWSVTGTDTQYF
TRBV11-2,TRBJ1-2,CASRGQGGNYGYTF
TRBV5-1,TRBJ2-1,CASSQDRSYNEQFF
TRBV7-7,TRBJ2-1,CASSLRTSGGINNEQFF
TRBV18,TRBJ2-7,CASSPGQGPYEQYF
TRBV12-3/TRBV12-4,TRBJ2-1,CASSFDEQFF